The present T cell receptor (beta chain) was sequenced within a study of blood T cell repertoires in COVID-19. Study background: From the United States, Italy and Spain came samples of acute and convalescent COVID-19. T cells, B-cell-depleted T cells, or PBMCs provided the cDNA or gDNA that served as material.

The authors' processing: The assay estimated nucleated cells by amplifying reference gene primers. Sequencing used immunoSEQ multiplex PCR; TCRdb keeps in-frame clones, though not all of them. The DNA gave D and trimming, while V, J and clone size come from that table. This table has 150,000 to 190,000 clones, 80% to 90% appearing once. V lost 6 bases and J 3 bases, leaving 23 bases between the germline ends. The CDR3 has 17 residues. The germline CDR1 and CDR2 sequences are SEHNR and FQNEAQ (reference sequence). Material: peripheral blood. This TCR was recovered from a woman aged 40 to 49 with acute or convalescent COVID-19. The rearrangement joins TRBV7-9 to TRBJ1-2; D uncertain. The CDR3: CASSFRGPRTDHYGYTF. The DNA of the CDR3 is TGTGCCAGCAGTTTTAGAGGGCCCAGGACGGACCACTATGGCTACACCTTC.